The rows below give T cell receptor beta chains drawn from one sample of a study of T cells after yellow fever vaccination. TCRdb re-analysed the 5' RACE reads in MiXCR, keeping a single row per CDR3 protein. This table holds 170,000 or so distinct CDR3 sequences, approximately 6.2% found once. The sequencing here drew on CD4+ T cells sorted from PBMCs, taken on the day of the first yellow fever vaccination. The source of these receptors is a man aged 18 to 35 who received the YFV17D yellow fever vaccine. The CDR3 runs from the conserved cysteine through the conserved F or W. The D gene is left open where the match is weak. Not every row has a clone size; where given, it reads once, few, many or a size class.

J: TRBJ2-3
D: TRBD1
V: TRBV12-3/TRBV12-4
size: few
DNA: TGTGCCAGCAGTTTAGATGGGACAGGGGGTCCGGATACGCAGTATTTT
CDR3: CASSLDGTGGPDTQYF

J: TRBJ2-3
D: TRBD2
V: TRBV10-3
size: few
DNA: TGTGCCATCAGTGAGTCGGGCAGCGGGGGTACCACAGATACGCAGTATTTT
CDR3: CAISESGSGGTTDTQYF

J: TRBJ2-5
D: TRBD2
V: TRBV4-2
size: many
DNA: TGTGCCAGCAACCGGCGACCGGGACTAGCTGTAGAGACCCAGTACTTC
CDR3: CASNRRPGLAVETQYF

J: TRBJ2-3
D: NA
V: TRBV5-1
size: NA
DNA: TGCGCCAGCAGCTTGAGTCCCTACACAGATACGCAGTATTTT
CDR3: CASSLSPYTDTQYF

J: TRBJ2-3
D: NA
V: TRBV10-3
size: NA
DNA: TGTGCCATCAGTGAGGGACAGCTCTACACAGATACGCAGTATTTT
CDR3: CAISEGQLYTDTQYF

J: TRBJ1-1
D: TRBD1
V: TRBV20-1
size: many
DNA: TGCAGTGCTAGTATAGGGGGCTACACTGAAGCTTTCTTT
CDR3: CSASIGGYTEAFF

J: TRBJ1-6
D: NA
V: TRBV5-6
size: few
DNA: TGTGCCAGCACCCTGGACGGAGTAGGAAGATCACCCCTCCACTTT
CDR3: CASTLDGVGRSPLHF

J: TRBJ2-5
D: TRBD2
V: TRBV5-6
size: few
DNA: TGTGCCAGCAGCTTAAACGGGGGGTACCAAGAGACCCAGTACTTC
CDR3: CASSLNGGYQETQYF

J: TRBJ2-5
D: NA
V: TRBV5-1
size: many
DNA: TGCGCCAGCAGTTCCGGGGGTTCGTACCAAGAGACCCAGTACTTC
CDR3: CASSSGGSYQETQYF

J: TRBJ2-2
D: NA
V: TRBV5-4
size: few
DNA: TGTGCCAGCAGCGACCCCAGGACCACCGGGGAGCTGTTTTTT
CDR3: CASSDPRTTGELFF

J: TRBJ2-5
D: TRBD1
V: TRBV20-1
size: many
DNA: TGCAGTGCTAGTTTGGAGAAGGGACAGGGCCTTACGGAGACCCAGTACTTC
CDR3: CSASLEKGQGLTETQYF

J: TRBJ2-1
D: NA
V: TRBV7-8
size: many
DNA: TGTGCCAGCAGCTTAGCAGGCTCCTACAATGAGCAGTTCTTC
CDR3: CASSLAGSYNEQFF

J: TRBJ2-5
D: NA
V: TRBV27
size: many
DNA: TGTGCCAGCAGGGGGCGTCGGGGGGCGGATGAGACCCAGTACTTC
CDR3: CASRGRRGADETQYF

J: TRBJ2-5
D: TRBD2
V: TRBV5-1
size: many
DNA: TGCGCCAGCAGCTTGGGAATAGCGGGGGTCCAAGAGACCCAGTACTTC
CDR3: CASSLGIAGVQETQYF

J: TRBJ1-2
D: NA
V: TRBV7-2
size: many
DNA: TGTGCCAGCAGCTTCGACGGGAACTATGGCTACACCTTC
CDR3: CASSFDGNYGYTF

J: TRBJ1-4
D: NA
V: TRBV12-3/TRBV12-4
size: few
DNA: TGTGCCAGCAGTTTTGGCGGCGCGGAAAATGAAAAACTGTTTTTT
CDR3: CASSFGGAENEKLFF

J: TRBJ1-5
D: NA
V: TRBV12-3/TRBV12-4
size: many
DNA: TGTGCCAGCCGGCCCCGGGGAGGCAATCAGCCCCAGCATTTT
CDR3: CASRPRGGNQPQHF

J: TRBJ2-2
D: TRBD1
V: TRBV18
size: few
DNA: TGTGCCAGCTCACCACGGGACAGCGACACCGGGGAGCTGTTTTTT
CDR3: CASSPRDSDTGELFF

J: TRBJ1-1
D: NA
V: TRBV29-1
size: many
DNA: TGCAGCGCCCGAGGGCAGATGAACACTGAAGCTTTCTTT
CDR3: CSARGQMNTEAFF

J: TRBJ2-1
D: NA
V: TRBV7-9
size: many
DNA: TGTGCCAGCAGCTTAGCAAGTCTAATTCTCTACAATGAGCAGTTCTTC
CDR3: CASSLASLILYNEQFF

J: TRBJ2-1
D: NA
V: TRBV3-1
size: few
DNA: TGTGCCAGCAGCCAAGCCGCGGCGGGGACTGAGCAGTTCTTC
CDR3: CASSQAAAGTEQFF

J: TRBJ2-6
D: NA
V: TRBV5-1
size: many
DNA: TGCGCCAGCAGCTTGGATATTGGGGCCAACGTCCTGACTTTC
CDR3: CASSLDIGANVLTF

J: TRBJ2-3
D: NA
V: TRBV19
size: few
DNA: TGTGCCAGTAAACAAATGACGGCCTCCACAGATACGCAGTATTTT
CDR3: CASKQMTASTDTQYF

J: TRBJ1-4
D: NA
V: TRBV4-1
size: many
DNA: TGCGCCAGCAGCCAAGGGCGGGCCTCGGCTAATGAAAAACTGTTTTTT
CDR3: CASSQGRASANEKLFF

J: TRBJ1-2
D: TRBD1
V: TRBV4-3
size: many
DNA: TGCGCCAGCAGCCACACCCTGGGACAGGGTAACTATGGCTACACCTTC
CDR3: CASSHTLGQGNYGYTF

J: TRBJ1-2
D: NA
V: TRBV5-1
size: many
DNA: TGCGCCAGCAGCCCCGCTGGGGGTACTGGCTACACCTTC
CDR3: CASSPAGGTGYTF

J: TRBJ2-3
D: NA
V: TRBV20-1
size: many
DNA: TGCAGTGTCAGGGGTTTGGGCACAGATACGCAGTATTTT
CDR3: CSVRGLGTDTQYF

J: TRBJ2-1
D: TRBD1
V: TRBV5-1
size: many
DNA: TGCGCCAGTGCGGGACAGGGGGCGGATGAGCAGTTCTTC
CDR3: CASAGQGADEQFF

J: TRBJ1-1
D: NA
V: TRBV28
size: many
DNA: TGTGCCAGCATCCCAAGCCGACGACAAGAGAACACTGAAGCTTTCTTT
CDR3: CASIPSRRQENTEAFF

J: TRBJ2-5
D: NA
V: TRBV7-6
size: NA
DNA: TGTGCCAGCAGCCCCCTCGCGGGAAGTGGCGAGACCCAGTACTTC
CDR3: CASSPLAGSGETQYF

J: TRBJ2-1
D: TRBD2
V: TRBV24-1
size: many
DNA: TGTGCCACCAGTGATCCGGGGGGAGGGTTTAATGAGCAGTTCTTC
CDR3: CATSDPGGGFNEQFF

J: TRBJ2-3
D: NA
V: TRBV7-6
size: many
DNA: TGTGCCAGCAGTGCCGTAGGCACAGATACGCAGTATTTT
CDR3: CASSAVGTDTQYF

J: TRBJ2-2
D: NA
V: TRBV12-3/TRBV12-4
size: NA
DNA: TGTGCCAGCAGCAAAACGCGGGGGGAGCTGTTTTTT
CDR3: CASSKTRGELFF

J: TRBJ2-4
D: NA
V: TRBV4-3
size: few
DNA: TGCGCCAGCAGCCAAGCCAACCTCCCAGGGGCCCTAAACATTCAGTACTTC
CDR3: CASSQANLPGALNIQYF

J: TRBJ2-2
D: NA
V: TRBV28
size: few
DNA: TGTGTCACCCCCGGTGGACGGGGGAACACCGGGGAGCTGTTTTTT
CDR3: CVTPGGRGNTGELFF

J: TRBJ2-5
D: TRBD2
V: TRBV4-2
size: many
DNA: TGTGCCAGCAGCCTTTTGACTAGCGGGGGGCAAGAGACCCAGTACTTC
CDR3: CASSLLTSGGQETQYF

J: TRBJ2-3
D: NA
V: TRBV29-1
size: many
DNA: TGCAGCGTTCTCCTAAAACGGGGAAAAAGTCCCCGGGGTAGCACAGATACGCAGTATTTT
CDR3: CSVLLKRGKSPRGSTDTQYF

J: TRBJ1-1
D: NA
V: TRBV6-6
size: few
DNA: TGTGCCAGCAGTCCCATCCTGGGCACTGAAGCTTTCTTT
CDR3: CASSPILGTEAFF

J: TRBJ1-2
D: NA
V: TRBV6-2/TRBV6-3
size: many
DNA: TGTGCCAGCAGTTACAACTATGGCTACACCTTC
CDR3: CASSYNYGYTF

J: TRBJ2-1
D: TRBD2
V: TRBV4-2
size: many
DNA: TGTGCCAGCAGCCAAGCCCAGGGGACTAGCGGAAACAATGAGCAGTTCTTC
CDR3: CASSQAQGTSGNNEQFF

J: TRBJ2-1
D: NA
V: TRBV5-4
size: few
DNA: TGTGCCAGCAACAGTGCTGGGGCCGGGTACTACAATGAGCAGTTCTTC
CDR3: CASNSAGAGYYNEQFF

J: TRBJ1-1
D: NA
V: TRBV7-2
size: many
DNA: TGTGCCAGCAGCCGACAGGTTAGCAACACTGAAGCTTTCTTT
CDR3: CASSRQVSNTEAFF

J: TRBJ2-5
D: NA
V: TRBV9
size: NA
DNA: TGTGCCAGCAGCGGACGGGACAAGGGGAAGCATCCAGTTGGGACCCAGTACTTC
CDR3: CASSGRDKGKHPVGTQYF

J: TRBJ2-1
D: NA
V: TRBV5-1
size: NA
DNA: TGCGCCAGCAGCCTCGGGGGGCCAGGTAGGGATGAGCAGTTCTTC
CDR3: CASSLGGPGRDEQFF

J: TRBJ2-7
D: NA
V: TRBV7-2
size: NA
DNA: TGTGCCAGCAGCCGAATGGAGGGCTACGAGCAGTACTTC
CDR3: CASSRMEGYEQYF

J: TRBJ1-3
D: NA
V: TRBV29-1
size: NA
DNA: TGCAGCGTTGATCTGGGCTCTGGAAACACCATATATTTT
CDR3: CSVDLGSGNTIYF

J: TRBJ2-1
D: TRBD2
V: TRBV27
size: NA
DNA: TGTGCCAGCTGTACTCGGGGGGATGAGCAGTTCTTC
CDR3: CASCTRGDEQFF

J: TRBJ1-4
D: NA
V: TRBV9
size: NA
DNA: TGTGCCAGCAGCCCGCCCGGGGAGGAAGGAGAAAAACTGTTTTTT
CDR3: CASSPPGEEGEKLFF

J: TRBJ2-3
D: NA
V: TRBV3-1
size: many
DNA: TGTGCCAGCAGCCAAGTTTCACTTCGACAGGCCCAGGGGCAGTATTTT
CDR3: CASSQVSLRQAQGQYF

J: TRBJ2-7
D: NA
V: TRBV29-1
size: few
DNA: TGCAGCGTGGGACGGACGCTGGACGAGCAGTACTTC
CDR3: CSVGRTLDEQYF

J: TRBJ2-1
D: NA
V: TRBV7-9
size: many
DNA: TGTGCCAGCAGCGCCTTGGACTCCCGTCCGCGGCAGTTCTTC
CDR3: CASSALDSRPRQFF

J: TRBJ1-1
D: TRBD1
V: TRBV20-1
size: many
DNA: TGCAGTGCTATCCCTGGACAGGGGAGGAACACTGAAGCTTTCTTT
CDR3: CSAIPGQGRNTEAFF

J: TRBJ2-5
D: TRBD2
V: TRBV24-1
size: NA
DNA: TGTGCCATAACTTTGGGGGGACGGTTGGGCGGGGGGCCGGAGACCCAGTACTTC
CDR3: CAITLGGRLGGGPETQYF

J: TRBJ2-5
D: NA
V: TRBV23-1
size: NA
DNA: TGCGCCAGCAGTCAATCCTTCGGTGGGGGGTTATTAGAGACCCAGTACTTC
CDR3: CASSQSFGGGLLETQYF

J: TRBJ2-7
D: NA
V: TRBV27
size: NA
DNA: TGTGCCAGCAGTTTTAAAGTCGCGGGGGCCCTCTACGAGCAGTACTTC
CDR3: CASSFKVAGALYEQYF

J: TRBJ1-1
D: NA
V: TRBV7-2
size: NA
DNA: TGTGCCAGCAGCTTGGACGGGGCAGGGGCTTTCTTT
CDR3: CASSLDGAGAFF

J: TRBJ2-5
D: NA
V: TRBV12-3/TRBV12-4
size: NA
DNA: TGTGCCAGCAGTAGCCGGATGAGCGAGACCCAGTACTTC
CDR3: CASSSRMSETQYF

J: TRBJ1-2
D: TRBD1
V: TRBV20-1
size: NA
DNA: TGCAGTGCTAGCCTCGTAGGGACAGGGCGATCAGGGGGCTACACCTTC
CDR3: CSASLVGTGRSGGYTF

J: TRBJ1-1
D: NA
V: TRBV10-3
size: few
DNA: TGTGCCATCAGTGAGGCGGAGGCAGCTTTCTTT
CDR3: CAISEAEAAFF